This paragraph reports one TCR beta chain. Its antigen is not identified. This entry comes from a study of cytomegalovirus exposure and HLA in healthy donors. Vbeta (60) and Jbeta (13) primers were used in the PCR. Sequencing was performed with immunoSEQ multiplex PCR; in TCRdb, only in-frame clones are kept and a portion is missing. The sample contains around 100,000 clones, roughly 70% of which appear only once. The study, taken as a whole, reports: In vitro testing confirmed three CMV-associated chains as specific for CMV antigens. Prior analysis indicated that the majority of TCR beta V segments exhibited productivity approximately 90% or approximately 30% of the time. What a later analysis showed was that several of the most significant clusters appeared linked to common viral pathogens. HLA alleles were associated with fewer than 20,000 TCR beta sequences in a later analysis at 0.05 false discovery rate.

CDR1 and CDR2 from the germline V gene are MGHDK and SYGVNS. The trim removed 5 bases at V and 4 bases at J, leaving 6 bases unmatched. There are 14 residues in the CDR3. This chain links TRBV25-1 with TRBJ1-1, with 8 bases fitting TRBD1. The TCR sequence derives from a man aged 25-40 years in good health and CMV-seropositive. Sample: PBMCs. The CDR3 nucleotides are TGTGCCAGCAGTCAGGGGGCTTGGATCACTGAAGCTTTCTTT. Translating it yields CASSQGAWITEAFF.